This T cell receptor (beta chain) came from a study of blood T cell repertoires in COVID-19. For the study at large: Whether acute or convalescent, the COVID-19 samples came from the United States, Italy and Spain. The cDNA or gDNA used as material had been derived from T cells, B-cell-depleted T cells, or PBMCs.

As handled by the study authors: For nucleated cells, counts were estimated from reference gene primer amplification. This table comes from immunoSEQ multiplex PCR, and its TCRdb copy is limited to in-frame clones, with some not included. V and J calls and clone size are given by that table; D and trimming were obtained from the DNA. Here the sample spans 50,000 to 65,000 clones, roughly 79% being singletons. This clone was found once. The material sequenced was peripheral blood. The sequence was obtained from a woman aged 55-69 years with acute or convalescent COVID-19.

Here the CDR3 reads CASSQTGMNEKLFF. The CDR3 DNA reads as TGTGCCAGCTCACAAACAGGGATGAATGAAAAACTGTTTTTT. This chain links TRBV18 with TRBJ1-4; D may be TRBD1 (6 bases). The CDR3 consists of 14 residues. With 4 bases removed from V and 5 bases from J, the gap between germline ends came to 11 bases. Per germline, CDR1 KGHSH and CDR2 LQKENI.